Sequencing of this T cell receptor beta chain was carried out in a study of T cell repertoires in cytomegalovirus infection (dated by TCRdb to the late 2010s). Study-wide context: Peptide stimulations targeted recently identified HLA-C-restricted CMV epitopes, whose presentation resists viral immunomodulation, together with well-studied HLA-B-restricted epitopes. Donor HLA type was relevant to the analysis, as public TCR beta signatures indicated carriage of CMV infection together with the matching HLA type.

As concerns this clonotype: The target of this receptor is not known. There are no base qualities to consult, and no much larger clone falls within one base.

The treatment or condition label corresponds to: in vitro stimulation with specific CMV peptide epitopes to enrich CMV-specific T cells. Sequencing relied on an Illumina HiSeq 1500. The public reads were reprocessed in TCRdb via fastp at Q25 and MiXCR, keeping in-frame beta chains. Each entry is one CDR3 protein sequence, shown with its most common DNA and genes. Counted in this sample were around 500,000 distinct CDR3 sequences; about 39% of them appeared once. The ten largest account for 43% of the sample. What the authors observed across the whole study: In the ex vivo response, HLA-C-restricted CMV-specific TCR beta clonotypes were dominant, and in two of eight donors the single most frequent clonotype came from this HLA-C-restricted group. Carriers of CMV infection plus the relevant HLA type were discriminated by the cumulative frequency of public TCR beta family members in the study cohort and in an independent roughly 340-donor cohort.

The sequence was obtained from a human donor in good health (CMV status not recorded). Some clones in this sample may be carry-over from other donors' samples. The material was cultured PBMCs, obtained from culture after CMV antigen stimulation.

DNA sequence: TGCGCCACTGGGACAGGGGGCTTTGGGACTGAAGCTTTCTTT. Translated, this gives CATGTGGFGTEAFF. The chain links TRBV5-1 with TRBJ1-1; 12 of the junction bases match TRBD1. V loses 9 bases at its end and J loses 5 bases; junction bases beyond the gene matches: 8. From cysteine to phenylalanine, the CDR3 is 14 amino acids long. The kept DNA is CDR3 alone, 42 bases in frame from the first base. For CDR1 and CDR2, the germline V gene lists SGHRS and YFSETQ.